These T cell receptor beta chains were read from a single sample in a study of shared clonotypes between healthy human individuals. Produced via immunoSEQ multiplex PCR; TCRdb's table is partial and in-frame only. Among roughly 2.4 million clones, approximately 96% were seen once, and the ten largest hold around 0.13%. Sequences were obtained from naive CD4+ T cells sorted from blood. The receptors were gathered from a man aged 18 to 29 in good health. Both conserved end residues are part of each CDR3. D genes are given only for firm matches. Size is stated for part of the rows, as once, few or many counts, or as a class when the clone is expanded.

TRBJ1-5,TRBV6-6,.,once,TGTGCCAGCAGTTACTCGAGGGGGGCTGGTCAGCCCCAGCATTTT,CASSYSRGAGQPQHF
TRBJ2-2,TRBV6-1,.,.,TGTGCCAGCAGTGAAGCTTCCAGGGTCAGGTCCGGGGAGCTGTTTTTT,CASSEASRVRSGELFF
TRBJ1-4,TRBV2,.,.,TGTGCCAGCAGCATACAGGGTGGTAATGAAAAACTGTTTTTT,CASSIQGGNEKLFF
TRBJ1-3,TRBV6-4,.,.,TGTGCCAGCAGTGACCCCTTCCGTACCATATATTTT,CASSDPFRTIYF
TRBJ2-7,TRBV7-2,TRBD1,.,TGTGCCAGCAGCCCCACCGGGACAGGGGGCTCCGAGCAGTACTTC,CASSPTGTGGSEQYF
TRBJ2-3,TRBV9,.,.,TGTGCCAGCAGCCCGACAGGACGGGGGGATACGCAGTATTTT,CASSPTGRGDTQYF
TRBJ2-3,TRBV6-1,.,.,TGTGCCAGCAGGGAAGACGGTGTTACGCAGTATTTT,CASREDGVTQYF
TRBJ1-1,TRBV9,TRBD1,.,TGTGCCAGCAGCGTAGGGGACAGGAGCACTGAAGCTTTCTTT,CASSVGDRSTEAFF
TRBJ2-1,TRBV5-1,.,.,TGCGCCAGCAGCCTGGGCCCAATAAGCTCCTACAATGAGCAGTTCTTC,CASSLGPISSYNEQFF
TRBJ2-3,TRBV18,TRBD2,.,TGTGCCAGCTCACCATCGGCGGGGGGGCACACAGATACGCAGTATTTT,CASSPSAGGHTDTQYF
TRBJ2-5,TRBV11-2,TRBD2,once,TGTGCCAGCAGCTTAACTAGCGGGGGCCAAGAGACCCAGTACTTC,CASSLTSGGQETQYF
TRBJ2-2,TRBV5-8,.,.,TGTGCCAGCAGCCAGGCAGGCAGGGCCACCGGGGAGCTGTTTTTT,CASSQAGRATGELFF
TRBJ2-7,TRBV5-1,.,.,TGCGCCAGCAGCTTGACTGGAGAATTGGGCTACGAGCAGTACTTC,CASSLTGELGYEQYF
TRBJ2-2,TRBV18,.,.,TGTGCCAGCTCACTTCTACAGGGATCTTACACCGGGGAGCTGTTTTTT,CASSLLQGSYTGELFF
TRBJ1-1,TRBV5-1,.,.,TGCGCCAGCAGCTTGGGGGACGCTGGGGACACTGAAGCTTTCTTT,CASSLGDAGDTEAFF
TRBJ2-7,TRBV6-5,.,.,TGTGCCAGCAGTTTCTCTTCGGCAGGTTCCTACGAGCAGTACTTC,CASSFSSAGSYEQYF
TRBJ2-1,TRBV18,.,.,TGTGCCAGCTCACCACCTGCGAGATACAATGAGCAGTTCTTC,CASSPPARYNEQFF
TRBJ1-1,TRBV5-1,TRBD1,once,TGCGCCAGCAAGACAGGGACTGAAGCTTTCTTT,CASKTGTEAFF
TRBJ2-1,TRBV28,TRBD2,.,TGTGCCAGCAGTTTGGCAAGCGGGGGGATTGATGAGCAGTTCTTC,CASSLASGGIDEQFF
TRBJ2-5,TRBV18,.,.,TGTGCCAGCTCAACACTGCCCCCGGCGGAGACCCAGTACTTC,CASSTLPPAETQYF
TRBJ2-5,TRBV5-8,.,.,TGTGCCAGCAGCTTGCTGGGTGGGGAGACCCAGTACTTC,CASSLLGGETQYF
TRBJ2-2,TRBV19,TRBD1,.,TGTGCCAGTCTAGACAGGGGAAATACCGGGGAGCTGTTTTTT,CASLDRGNTGELFF
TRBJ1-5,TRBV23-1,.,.,TGCGCCAGCCCCCAGGGTAACAGGGCGGGCAATCAGCCCCAGCATTTT,CASPQGNRAGNQPQHF
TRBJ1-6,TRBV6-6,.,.,TGTGCCAGCAGGCCAGGGACACCCTATAATTCACCCCTCCACTTT,CASRPGTPYNSPLHF
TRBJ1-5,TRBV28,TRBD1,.,TGTGCCAGCCTAACCGGGACAGGGGTTCAGCCCCAGCATTTT,CASLTGTGVQPQHF
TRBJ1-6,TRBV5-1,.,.,TGCGCCAGCAGCTTGGAGGGAACCTATAATTCACCCCTCCACTTT,CASSLEGTYNSPLHF
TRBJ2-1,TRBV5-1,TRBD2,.,TGCGCCAGCAGCTTGGCCGGTGCGGGGGGCTACAATGAGCAGTTCTTC,CASSLAGAGGYNEQFF
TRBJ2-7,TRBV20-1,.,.,TGCAGTGCTCCCAGGGGTTCCGAGCAGTACTTC,CSAPRGSEQYF
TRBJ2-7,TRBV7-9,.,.,TGTGCCAGCAGCTTAGCGTATAGTGACAGAACCTCCCGGCGCTACGAGCAGTACTTC,CASSLAYSDRTSRRYEQYF
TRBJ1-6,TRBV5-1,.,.,TGCGCCAGCAGCTTCGGGATGGGGAATTCACCCCTCCACTTT,CASSFGMGNSPLHF
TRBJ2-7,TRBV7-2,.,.,TGTGCCAGCAGTACCTCTCGGGGGATCTACGAGCAGTACTTC,CASSTSRGIYEQYF
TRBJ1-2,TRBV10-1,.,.,TGCGCCAGCGCTGAGGGGATTAACTATGGCTACACCTTC,CASAEGINYGYTF
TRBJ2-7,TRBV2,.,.,TGTGCCAGCCATTCAGCGCTCGAGCAGTACTTC,CASHSALEQYF
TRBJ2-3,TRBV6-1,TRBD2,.,TGTGCCGCTAAGCGGGAGGACGGCACAGATACGCAGTATTTT,CAAKREDGTDTQYF
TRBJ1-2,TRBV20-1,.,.,TGCAGTGTATCAGACCCATATGGCTACACCTTC,CSVSDPYGYTF
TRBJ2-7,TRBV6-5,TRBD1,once,TGTGCCAGCAGAACCTCAGGGGGATTCTCCTACGAGCAGTACTTC,CASRTSGGFSYEQYF
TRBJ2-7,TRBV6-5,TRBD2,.,TGTGCCAGCAGAATATTAGCGGGGGCCTCCTACGAGCAGTACTTC,CASRILAGASYEQYF
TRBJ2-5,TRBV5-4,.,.,TGTGCCAGCAGCTTATCCAGGGTGGGTGTATCAGAGACCCAGTACTTC,CASSLSRVGVSETQYF
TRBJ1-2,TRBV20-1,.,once,TGCAGTGTCAAGATAGGGAGCGGCTACACCTTC,CSVKIGSGYTF
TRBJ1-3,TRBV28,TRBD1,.,TGTGCCAGCACCATCGGGGGGACAGTGGGTTCCGTTGGAAACACCATATATTTT,CASTIGGTVGSVGNTIYF
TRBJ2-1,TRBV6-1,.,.,TGTGCCAGCAGTGAACCGGGATCCTCCTACAATGAGCAGTTCTTC,CASSEPGSSYNEQFF
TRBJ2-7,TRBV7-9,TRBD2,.,TGTGCCAGCAGCTTATCAGCTAGCGGGGACTCCTACGAGCAGTACTTC,CASSLSASGDSYEQYF
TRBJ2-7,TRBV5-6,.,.,TGTGCCAGCAACTCCTACTACGAGCAGTACTTC,CASNSYYEQYF
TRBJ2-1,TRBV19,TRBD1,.,TGTGCCAGTAGTCCCGACAGGGCCGATGAGCAGTTCTTC,CASSPDRADEQFF
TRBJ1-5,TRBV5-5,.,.,TGTGCCAGCAGCTTGGAGGCGTATAGCAATCAGCCCCAGCATTTT,CASSLEAYSNQPQHF
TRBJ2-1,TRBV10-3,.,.,TGTGCCAGTCGGGTACAGACCCCATCCAATGAGCAGTTCTTC,CASRVQTPSNEQFF
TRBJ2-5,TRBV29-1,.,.,TGCAGCGTTCAGGGCGATGGGAGAGAGACCCAGTACTTC,CSVQGDGRETQYF
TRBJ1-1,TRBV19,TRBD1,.,TGTGCCAGTAGTTCAACCGGGACAGGGGTCACTGAAGCTTTCTTT,CASSSTGTGVTEAFF
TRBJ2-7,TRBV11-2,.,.,TGTGCCAGCAGCTTAGATATGAGGGCCCGGCAGTACTTC,CASSLDMRARQYF